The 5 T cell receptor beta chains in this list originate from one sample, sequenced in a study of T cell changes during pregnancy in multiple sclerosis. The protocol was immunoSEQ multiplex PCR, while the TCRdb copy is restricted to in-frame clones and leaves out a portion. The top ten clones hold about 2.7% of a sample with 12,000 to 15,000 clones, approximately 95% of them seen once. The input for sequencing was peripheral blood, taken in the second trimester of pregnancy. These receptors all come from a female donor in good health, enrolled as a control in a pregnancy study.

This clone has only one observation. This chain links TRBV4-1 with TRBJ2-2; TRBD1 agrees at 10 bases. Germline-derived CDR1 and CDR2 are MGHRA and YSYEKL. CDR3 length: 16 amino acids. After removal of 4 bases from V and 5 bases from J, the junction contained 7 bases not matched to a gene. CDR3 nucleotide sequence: TGCGCCAGCAGCCGACATCTGGGACAGGGGACCGGGGAGCTGTTTTTT. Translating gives CASSRHLGQGTGELFF.

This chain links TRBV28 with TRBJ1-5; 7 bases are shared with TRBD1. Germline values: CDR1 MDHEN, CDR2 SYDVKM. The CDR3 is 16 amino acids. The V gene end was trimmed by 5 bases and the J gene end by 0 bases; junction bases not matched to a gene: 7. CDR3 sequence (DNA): TGTGCCAGCAGTGACCTGCAGGGGGATAGCAATCAGCCCCAGCATTTT. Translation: CASSDLQGDSNQPQHF.

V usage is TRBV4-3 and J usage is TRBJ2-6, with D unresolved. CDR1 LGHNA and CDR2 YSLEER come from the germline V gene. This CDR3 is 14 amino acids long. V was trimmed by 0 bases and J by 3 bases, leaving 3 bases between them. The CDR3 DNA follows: TGCGCCAGCAGCCAAGACTTTGGGGCCAACGTCCTGACTTTC. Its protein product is CASSQDFGANVLTF.

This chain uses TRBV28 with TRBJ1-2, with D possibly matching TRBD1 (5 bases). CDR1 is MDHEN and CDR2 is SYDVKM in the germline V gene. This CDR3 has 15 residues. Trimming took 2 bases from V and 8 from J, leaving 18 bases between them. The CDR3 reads CASSLNRGGGYGYTF. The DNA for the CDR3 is TGTGCCAGCAGTTTAAATCGCGGGGGAGGGTACGGCTACACCTTC.

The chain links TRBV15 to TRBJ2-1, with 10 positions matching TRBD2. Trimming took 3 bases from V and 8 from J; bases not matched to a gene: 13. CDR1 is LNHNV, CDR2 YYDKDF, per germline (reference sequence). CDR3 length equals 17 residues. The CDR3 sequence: CATSSLNLAGEGHEQFF. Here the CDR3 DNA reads TGTGCCACCAGCAGCCTAAACCTAGCGGGAGAGGGGCATGAGCAGTTCTTC.